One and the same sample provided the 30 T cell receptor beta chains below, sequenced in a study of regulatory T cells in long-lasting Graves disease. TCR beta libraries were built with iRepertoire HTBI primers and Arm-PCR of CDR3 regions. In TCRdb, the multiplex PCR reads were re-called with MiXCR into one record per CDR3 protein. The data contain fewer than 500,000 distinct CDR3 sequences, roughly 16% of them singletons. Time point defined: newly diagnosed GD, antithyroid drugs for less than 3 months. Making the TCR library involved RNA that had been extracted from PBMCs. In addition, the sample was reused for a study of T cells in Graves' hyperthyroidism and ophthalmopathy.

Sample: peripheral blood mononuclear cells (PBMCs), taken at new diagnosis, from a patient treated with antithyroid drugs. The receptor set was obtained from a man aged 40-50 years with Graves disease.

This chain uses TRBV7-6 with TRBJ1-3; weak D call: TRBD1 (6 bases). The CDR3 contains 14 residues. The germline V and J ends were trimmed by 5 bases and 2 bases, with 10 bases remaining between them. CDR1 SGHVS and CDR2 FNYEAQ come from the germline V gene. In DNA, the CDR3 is TGTGCCAGCAGCCAACAGGGAACTGGAAACACCATATATTTT. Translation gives CASSQQGTGNTIYF.

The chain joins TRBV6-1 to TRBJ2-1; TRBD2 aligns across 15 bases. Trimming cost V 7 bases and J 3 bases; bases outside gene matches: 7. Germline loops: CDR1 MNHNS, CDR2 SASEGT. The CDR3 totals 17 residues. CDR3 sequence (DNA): TGTGCCAGCACTCCAGGGACTAGCGGGAGGTTCTACAATGAGCAGTTCTTC. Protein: CASTPGTSGRFYNEQFF.

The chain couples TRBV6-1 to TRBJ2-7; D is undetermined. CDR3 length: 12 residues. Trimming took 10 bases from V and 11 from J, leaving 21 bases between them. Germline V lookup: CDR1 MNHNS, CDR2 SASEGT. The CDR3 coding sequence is TGTGCCATCGAGACGCCCGTCCTAAGGGAGTACTTC. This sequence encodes CAIETPVLREYF.

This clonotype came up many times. CDR3 nucleotide sequence: TGTGCCAGCAGCTTCGACCGTACCCAAGAGACCCAGTACTTC. It translates to CASSFDRTQETQYF. This chain uses TRBV7-9 with TRBJ2-5; D is ambiguous. The V and J ends lost 3 bases and 1 base respectively, with 9 bases between them. Germline V CDR1 and CDR2: SEHNR, FQNEAQ (reference sequence). The CDR3 sequence is 14 residues long. The full variable domain, in which reference TRBV7-9 and TRBJ2-5 provide the parts outside the CDR3, is DTGVSQNPRHKITKRGQNVTFRCDPISEHNRLYWYRQTLGQGPEFLTYFQNEAQLEKSRLLSDRFSAERPKGSFSTLEIQRTEQGDSAMYLCASSFDRTQETQYFGPGTRLLVL.

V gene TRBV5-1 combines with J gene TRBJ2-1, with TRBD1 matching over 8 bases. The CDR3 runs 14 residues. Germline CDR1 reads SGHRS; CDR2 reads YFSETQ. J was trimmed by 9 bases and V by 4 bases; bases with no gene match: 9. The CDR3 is CASSVGQGQAEQFF. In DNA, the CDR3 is TGCGCCAGCAGCGTCGGACAGGGCCAGGCTGAGCAGTTCTTC.

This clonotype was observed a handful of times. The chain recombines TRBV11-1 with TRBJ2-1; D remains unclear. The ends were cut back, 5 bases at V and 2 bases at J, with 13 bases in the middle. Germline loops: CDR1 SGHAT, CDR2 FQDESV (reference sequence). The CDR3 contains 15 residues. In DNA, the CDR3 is TGTGCCAGCAGCCCGGGCGGAAAGGCCTACAATGAGCAGTTCTTC. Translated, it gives CASSPGGKAYNEQFF.

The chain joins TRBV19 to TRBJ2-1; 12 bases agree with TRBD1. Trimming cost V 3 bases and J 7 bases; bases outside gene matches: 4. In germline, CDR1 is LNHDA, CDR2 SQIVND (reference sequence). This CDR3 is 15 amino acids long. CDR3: CASSIRDRGRNEQFF. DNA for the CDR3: TGTGCCAGTAGTATCCGGGACAGGGGGCGGAATGAGCAGTTCTTC.

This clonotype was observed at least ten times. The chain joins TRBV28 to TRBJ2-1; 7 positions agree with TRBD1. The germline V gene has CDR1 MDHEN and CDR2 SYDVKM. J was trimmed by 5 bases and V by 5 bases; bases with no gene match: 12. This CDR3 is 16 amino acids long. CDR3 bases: TGTGCCAGCAGTCCCCTCGGACAGGAGGCTCACAATGAGCAGTTCTTC. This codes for CASSPLGQEAHNEQFF.

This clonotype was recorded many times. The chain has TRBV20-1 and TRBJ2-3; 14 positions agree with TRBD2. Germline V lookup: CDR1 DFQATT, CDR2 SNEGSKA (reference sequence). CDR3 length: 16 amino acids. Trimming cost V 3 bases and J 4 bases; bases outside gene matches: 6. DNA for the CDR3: TGCAGTGCTAGCGGGACTAGCGGGAGAGAAGCAGATACGCAGTATTTT. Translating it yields CSASGTSGREADTQYF.

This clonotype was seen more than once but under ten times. The chain's CDR3 is CASSEVLNEQFF. CDR3 nucleotides: TGTGCCAGCAGTGAAGTCCTAAATGAGCAGTTCTTC. The chain combines TRBV6-1 with TRBJ2-1; unclear D gene. V lost 1 base and J 7 bases, leaving 5 bases between the germline ends. In germline, CDR1 is MNHNS, CDR2 SASEGT. CDR3 size: 12 residues.

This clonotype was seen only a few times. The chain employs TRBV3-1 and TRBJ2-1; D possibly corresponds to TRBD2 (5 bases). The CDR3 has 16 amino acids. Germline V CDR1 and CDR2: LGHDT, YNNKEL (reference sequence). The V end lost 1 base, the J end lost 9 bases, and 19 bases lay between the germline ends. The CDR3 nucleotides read TGTGCCAGCAGCCAAGGTAGGAGGCTAGCTTTGGGTGAGCAGTTCTTC. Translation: CASSQGRRLALGEQFF.

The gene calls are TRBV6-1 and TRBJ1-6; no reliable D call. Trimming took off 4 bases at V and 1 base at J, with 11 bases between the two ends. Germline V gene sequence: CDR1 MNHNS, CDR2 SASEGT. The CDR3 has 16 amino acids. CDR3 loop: CASSVDSASYNSPLHF. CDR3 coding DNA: TGTGCCAGCAGTGTGGACTCCGCATCCTATAATTCACCCCTCCACTTT.

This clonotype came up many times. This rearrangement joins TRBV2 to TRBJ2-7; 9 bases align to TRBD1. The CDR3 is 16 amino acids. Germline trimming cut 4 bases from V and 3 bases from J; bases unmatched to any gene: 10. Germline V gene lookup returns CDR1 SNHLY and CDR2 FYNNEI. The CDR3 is CASSGDRDSGLYEQYF. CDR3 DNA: TGTGCCAGCAGTGGGGACAGGGATAGCGGCCTCTACGAGCAGTACTTC.

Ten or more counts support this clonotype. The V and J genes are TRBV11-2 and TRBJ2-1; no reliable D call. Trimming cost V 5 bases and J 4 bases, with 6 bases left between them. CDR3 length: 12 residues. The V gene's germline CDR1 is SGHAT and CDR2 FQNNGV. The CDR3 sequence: CASSQAYNEQFF. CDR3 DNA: TGTGCCAGCAGCCAAGCATACAATGAGCAGTTCTTC. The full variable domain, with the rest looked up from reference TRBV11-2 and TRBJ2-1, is EAGVAQSPRYKIIEKRQSVAFWCNPISGHATLYWYQQILGQGPKLLIQFQNNGVVDDSQLPKDRFSAERLKGVDSTLKIQPAKLEDSAVYLCASSQAYNEQFFGPGTRLTVL.

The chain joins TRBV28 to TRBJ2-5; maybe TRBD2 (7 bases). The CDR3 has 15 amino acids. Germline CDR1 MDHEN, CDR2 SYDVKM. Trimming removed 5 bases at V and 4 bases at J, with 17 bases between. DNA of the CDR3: TGTGCCAGCAGTCTAATAATGGGGGGGGCAGAGACCCAGTACTTC. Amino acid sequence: CASSLIMGGAETQYF.

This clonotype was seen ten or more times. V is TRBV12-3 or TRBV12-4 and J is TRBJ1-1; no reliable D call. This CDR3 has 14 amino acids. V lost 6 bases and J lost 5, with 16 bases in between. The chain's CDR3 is CASSTTEGKTEAFF. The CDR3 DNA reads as TGTGCCAGCAGCACTACGGAGGGAAAGACTGAAGCTTTCTTT.

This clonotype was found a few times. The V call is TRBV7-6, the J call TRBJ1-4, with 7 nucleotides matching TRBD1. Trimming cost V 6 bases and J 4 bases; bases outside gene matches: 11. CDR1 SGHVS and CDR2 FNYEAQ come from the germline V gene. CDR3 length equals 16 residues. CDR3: CASSPRRDSINEKLFF. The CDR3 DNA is TGTGCCAGCAGTCCTCGCCGGGACAGTATTAATGAAAAACTGTTTTTT.

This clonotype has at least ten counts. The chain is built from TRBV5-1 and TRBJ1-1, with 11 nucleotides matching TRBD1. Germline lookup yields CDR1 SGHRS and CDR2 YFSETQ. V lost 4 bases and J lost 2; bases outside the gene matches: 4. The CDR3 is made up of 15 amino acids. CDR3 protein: CASSTRTGGNTEAFF. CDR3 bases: TGCGCCAGCAGCACCCGGACAGGGGGCAACACTGAAGCTTTCTTT.

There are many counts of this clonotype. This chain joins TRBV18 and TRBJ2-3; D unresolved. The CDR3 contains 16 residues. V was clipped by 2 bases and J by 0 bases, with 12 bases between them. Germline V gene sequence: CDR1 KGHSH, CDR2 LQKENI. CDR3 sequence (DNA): TGTGCCAGCTCACCAGTGGGCAGTACTAGCACAGATACGCAGTATTTT. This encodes CASSPVGSTSTDTQYF.

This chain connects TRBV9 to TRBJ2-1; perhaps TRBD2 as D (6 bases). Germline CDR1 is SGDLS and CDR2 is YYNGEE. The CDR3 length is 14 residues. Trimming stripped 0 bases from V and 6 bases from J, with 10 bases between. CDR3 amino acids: CASSVGVAVNEQFF. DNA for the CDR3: TGTGCCAGCAGCGTAGGGGTAGCGGTCAATGAGCAGTTCTTC.

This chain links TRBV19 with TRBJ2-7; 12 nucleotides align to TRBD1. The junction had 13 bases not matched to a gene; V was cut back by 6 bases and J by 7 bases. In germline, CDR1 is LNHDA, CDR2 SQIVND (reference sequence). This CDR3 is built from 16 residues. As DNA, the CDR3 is TGTGCCAGTAGCACCCTAAGGGGACAGGGGGCTGCGGAGCAGTACTTC. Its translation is CASSTLRGQGAAEQYF.

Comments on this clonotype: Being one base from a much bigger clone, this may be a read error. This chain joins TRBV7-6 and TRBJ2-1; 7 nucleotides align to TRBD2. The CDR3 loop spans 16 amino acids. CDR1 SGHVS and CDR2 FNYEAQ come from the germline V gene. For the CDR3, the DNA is TGTACCAGCAGCTTAGAGCCTAGCGGAGTTTACAATGAGCAGTTCTTC. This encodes CTSSLEPSGVYNEQFF.

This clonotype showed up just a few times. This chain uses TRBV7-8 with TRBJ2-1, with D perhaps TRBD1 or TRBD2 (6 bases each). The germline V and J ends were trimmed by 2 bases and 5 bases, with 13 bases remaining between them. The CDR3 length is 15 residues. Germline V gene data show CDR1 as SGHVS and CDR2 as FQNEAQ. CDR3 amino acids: CASSLTGTVNNEQFF. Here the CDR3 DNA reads TGTGCCAGCAGCTTAACAGGGACTGTTAACAATGAGCAGTTCTTC.

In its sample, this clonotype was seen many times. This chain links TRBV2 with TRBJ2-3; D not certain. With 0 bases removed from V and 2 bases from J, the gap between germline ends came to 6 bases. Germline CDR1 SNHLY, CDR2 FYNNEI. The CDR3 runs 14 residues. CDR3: CASSEALPTDTQYF. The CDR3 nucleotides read TGTGCCAGCAGTGAAGCGCTTCCCACAGATACGCAGTATTTT.

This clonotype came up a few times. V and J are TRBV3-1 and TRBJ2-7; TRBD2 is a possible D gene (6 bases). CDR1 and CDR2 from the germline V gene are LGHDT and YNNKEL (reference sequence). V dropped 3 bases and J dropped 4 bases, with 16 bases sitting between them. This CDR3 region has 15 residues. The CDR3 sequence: CASSQGPGLLYEQYF. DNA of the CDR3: TGTGCCAGCAGCCAGGGTCCGGGACTCCTATACGAGCAGTACTTC.

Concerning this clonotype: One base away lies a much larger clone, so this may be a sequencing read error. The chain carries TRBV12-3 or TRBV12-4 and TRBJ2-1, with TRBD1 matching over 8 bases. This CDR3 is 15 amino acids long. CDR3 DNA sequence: TGTGCCAACAGTTCTATAGACAGGGGCTACAATGAGCAGTTCTTC. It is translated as CANSSIDRGYNEQFF.

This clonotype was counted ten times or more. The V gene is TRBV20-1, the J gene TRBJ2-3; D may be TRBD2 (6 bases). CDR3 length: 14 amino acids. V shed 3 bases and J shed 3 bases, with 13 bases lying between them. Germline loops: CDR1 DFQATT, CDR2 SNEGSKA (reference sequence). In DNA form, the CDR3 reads TGCAGTGCTAGGAGGGCGGGGCTTACAGATACGCAGTATTTT. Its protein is CSARRAGLTDTQYF.

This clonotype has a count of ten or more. CDR3 DNA sequence: TGTGCCAGCAGTTTACCTGACAGGGGGCGGCCCAATGAGCAGTTCTTC. Encoded protein: CASSLPDRGRPNEQFF. V usage is TRBV28 and J usage is TRBJ2-1; 10 nucleotides align to TRBD1. Trimming removed 2 bases from V and 6 bases from J; junction bases left unmatched: 7. Germline CDR1 MDHEN, CDR2 SYDVKM. CDR3 length equals 16 residues.

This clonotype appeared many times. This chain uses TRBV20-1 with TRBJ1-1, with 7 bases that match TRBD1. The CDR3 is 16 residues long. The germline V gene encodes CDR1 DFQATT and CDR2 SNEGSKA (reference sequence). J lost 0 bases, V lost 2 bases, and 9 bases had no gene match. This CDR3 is CSARPNRQGMNTEAFF. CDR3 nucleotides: TGCAGTGCTAGACCTAACCGACAGGGAATGAACACTGAAGCTTTCTTT.

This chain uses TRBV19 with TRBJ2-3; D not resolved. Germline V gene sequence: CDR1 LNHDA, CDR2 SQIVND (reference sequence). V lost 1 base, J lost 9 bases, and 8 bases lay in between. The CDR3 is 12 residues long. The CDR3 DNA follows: TGTGCCAGTAGTATAGGGGATCGGACGCAGTATTTT. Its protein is CASSIGDRTQYF.